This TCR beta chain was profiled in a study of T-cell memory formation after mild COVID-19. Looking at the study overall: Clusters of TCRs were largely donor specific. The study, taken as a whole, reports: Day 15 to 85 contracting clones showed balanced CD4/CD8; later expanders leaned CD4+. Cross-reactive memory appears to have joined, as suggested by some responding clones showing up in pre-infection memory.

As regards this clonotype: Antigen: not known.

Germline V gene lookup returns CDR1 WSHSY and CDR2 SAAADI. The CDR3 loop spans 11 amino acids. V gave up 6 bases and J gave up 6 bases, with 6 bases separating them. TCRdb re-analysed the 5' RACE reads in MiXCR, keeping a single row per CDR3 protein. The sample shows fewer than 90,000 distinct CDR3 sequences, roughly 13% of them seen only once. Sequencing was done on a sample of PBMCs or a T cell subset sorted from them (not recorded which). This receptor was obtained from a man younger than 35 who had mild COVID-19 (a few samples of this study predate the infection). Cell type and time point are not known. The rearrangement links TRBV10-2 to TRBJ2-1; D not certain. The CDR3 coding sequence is TGCGCCAGCAGGACGGGCAATGAGCAGTTCTTC. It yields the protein CASRTGNEQFF.